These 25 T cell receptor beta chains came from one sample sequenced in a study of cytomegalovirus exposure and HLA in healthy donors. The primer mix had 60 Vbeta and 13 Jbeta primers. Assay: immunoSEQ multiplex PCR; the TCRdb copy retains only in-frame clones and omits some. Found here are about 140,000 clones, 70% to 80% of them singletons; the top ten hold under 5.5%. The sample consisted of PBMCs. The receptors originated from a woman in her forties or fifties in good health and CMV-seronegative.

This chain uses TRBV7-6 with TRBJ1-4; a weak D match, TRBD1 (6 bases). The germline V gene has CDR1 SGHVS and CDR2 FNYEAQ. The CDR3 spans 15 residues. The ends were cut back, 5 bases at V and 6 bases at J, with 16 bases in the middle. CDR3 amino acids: CASSPQGRGDEKLFF. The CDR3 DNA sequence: TGTGCCAGCAGCCCGCAGGGGAGGGGGGATGAAAAACTGTTTTTT.

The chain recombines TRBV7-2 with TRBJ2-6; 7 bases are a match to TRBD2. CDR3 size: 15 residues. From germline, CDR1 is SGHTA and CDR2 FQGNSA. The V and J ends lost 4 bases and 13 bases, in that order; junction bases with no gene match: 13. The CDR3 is CASSYEGGRGRVLTF. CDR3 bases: TGTGCCAGCAGCTACGAAGGTGGGCGGGGGAGGGTCCTGACTTTC. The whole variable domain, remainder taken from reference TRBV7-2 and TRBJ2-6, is GAGVSQSPSNKVTEKGKDVELRCDPISGHTALYWYRQSLGQGLEFLIYFQGNSAPDKSGLPSDRFSAERTGGSVSTLTIQRTQQEDSAVYLCASSYEGGRGRVLTFGAGSRLTVL.

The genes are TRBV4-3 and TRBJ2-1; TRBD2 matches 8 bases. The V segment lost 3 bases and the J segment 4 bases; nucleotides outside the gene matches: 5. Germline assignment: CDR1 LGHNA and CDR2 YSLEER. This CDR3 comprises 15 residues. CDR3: CASSQGGLVYNEQFF. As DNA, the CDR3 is TGCGCCAGCAGCCAGGGGGGACTAGTTTACAATGAGCAGTTCTTC.

Here the CDR3 reads CSVTPDRAAEAFF. The CDR3 bases are TGCAGCGTCACCCCGGACAGGGCGGCTGAAGCTTTCTTT. The chain uses TRBV29-1 and TRBJ1-1, with 8 bases that match TRBD1. Germline V gene lookup returns CDR1 SQVTM and CDR2 ANQGSEA. CDR3 length: 13 amino acids. V lost 6 bases and J lost 6; bases outside the gene matches: 9.

CDR3 protein: CASSQAPRGRVPEQYF. CDR3 bases: TGCGCCAGCAGCCAAGCCCCGCGGGGCAGGGTGCCCGAGCAGTACTTC. This chain links TRBV4-1 with TRBJ2-7, with D possibly matching TRBD2 (6 bases). This CDR3 has 16 residues. The V end was cut by 1 base, the J end by 6 bases, with 19 bases between. Per germline, CDR1 MGHRA and CDR2 YSYEKL.

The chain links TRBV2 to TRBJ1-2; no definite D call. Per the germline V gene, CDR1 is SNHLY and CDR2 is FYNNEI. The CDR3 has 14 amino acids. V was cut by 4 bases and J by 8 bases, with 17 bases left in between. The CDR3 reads CASSVATGLYGYTF. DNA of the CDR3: TGTGCCAGCAGTGTCGCCACGGGGTTGTACGGCTACACCTTC.

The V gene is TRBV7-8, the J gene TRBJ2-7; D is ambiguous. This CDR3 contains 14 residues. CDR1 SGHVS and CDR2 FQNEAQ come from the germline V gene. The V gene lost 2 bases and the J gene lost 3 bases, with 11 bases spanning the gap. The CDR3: CASSLRQEFYEQYF. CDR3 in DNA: TGTGCCAGCAGCTTAAGACAAGAGTTCTACGAGCAGTACTTC. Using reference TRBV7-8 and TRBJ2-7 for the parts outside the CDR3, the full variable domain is GAGVSQSPRYKVAKRGQDVALRCDPISGHVSLFWYQQALGQGPEFLTYFQNEAQLDKSGLPSDRFFAERPEGSVSTLKIQRTQQEDSAVYLCASSLRQEFYEQYFGPGTRLTVT.

The CDR3 DNA reads TGTGCCAGCAGTTTATGGTCGGACACCGGGGAGCTGTTTTTT. Protein: CASSLWSDTGELFF. The J gene is TRBJ2-2, the V gene TRBV27; D gene unclear. The V end was cut by 1 base, the J end by 3 bases, with 6 bases between. Germline CDR1 and CDR2: MNHEY and SMNVEV (reference sequence). The CDR3 is 14 amino acids.

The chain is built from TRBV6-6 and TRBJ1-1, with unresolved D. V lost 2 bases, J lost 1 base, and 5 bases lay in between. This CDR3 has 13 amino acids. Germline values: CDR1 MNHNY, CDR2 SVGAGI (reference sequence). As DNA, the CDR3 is TGTGCCAGCAGTTACATCAAGAACACTGAAGCTTTCTTT. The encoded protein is CASSYIKNTEAFF.

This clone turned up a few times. As DNA, the CDR3 is TGTGCCAGCAGCTTAGGTTCTGAGTGGGGGACAGGGGTTGGAGGAGGCTACACCTTC. It yields the protein CASSLGSEWGTGVGGGYTF. The chain links TRBV11-2 to TRBJ1-2, with 10 bases identical to TRBD1. The CDR3 loop spans 19 amino acids. Germline CDR1 reads SGHAT; CDR2 reads FQNNGV. The junction had 19 bases not matched to a gene; V was cut back by 1 base and J by 8 bases.

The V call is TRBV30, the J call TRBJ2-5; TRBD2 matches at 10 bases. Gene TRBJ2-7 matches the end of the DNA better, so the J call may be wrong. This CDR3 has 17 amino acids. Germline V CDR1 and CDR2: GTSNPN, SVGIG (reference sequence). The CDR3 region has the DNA TGTGCCTGGAGTGGAGCGGGGGGGCTTGTGGGGGAATACGAGCAGTACTTC. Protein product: CAWSGAGGLVGEYEQYF.

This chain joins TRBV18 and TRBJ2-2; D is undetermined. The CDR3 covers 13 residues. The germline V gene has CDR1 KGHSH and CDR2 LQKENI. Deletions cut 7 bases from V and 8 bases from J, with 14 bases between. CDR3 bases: TGTGCCAGCTTTGAGGCCGCTAGGGGGGAGCTGTTTTTT. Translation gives CASFEAARGELFF. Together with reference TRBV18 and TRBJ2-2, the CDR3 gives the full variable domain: NAGVMQNPRHLVRRRGQEARLRCSPMKGHSHVYWYRQLPEEGLKFMVYLQKENIIDESGMPKERFSAEFPKEGPSILRIQQVVRGDSAAYFCASFEAARGELFFGEGSRLTVL.

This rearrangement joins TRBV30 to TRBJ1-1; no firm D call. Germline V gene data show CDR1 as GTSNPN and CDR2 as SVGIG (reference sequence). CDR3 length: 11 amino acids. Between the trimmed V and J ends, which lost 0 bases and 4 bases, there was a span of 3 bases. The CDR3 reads CAWSVGTEAFF. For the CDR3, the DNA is TGTGCCTGGAGTGTCGGCACTGAAGCTTTCTTT.

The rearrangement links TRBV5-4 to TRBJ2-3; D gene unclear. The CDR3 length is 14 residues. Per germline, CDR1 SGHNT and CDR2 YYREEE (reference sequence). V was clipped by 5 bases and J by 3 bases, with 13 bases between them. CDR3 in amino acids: CASSRGSPTDTQYF. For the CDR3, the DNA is TGTGCCAGCAGTCGAGGTTCGCCGACAGATACGCAGTATTTT.

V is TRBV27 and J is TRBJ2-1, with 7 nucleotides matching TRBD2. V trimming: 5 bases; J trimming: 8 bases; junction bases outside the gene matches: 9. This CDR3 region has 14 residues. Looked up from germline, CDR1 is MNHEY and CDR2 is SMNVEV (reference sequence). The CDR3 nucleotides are TGTGCCAGCAGTGACGGGCCTAGCGGCCATGAGCAGTTCTTC. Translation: CASSDGPSGHEQFF.

CDR3 residues: CSVWGGENEQFF. CDR3 coding DNA: TGCAGCGTTTGGGGGGGCGAGAATGAGCAGTTCTTC. This rearrangement joins TRBV29-1 to TRBJ2-1, with D possibly being TRBD2 (7 bases). The CDR3 contains 12 residues. V was trimmed by 5 bases and J by 7 bases, leaving 12 bases between them. The V gene's germline CDR1 is SQVTM and CDR2 ANQGSEA.

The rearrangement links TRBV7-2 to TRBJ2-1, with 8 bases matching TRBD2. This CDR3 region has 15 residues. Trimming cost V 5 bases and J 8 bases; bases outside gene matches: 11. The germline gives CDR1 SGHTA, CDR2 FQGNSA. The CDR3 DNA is TGTGCCAGCAGCCGAGGTAGCGGGGTTGCGGATGAGCAGTTCTTC. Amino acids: CASSRGSGVADEQFF.

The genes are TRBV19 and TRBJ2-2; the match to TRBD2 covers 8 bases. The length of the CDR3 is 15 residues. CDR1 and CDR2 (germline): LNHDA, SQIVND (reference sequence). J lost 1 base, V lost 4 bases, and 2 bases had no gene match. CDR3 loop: CASSNLAGNTGELFF. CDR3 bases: TGTGCCAGTAGTAATCTAGCGGGGAACACCGGGGAGCTGTTTTTT.

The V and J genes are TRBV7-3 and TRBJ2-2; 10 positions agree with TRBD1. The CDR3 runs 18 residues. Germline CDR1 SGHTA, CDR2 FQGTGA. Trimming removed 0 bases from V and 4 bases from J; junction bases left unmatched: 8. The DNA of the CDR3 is TGTGCCAGCAGCTTAACTCCCATCGGGACAGGGGTCACCGGGGAGCTGTTTTTT. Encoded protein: CASSLTPIGTGVTGELFF.

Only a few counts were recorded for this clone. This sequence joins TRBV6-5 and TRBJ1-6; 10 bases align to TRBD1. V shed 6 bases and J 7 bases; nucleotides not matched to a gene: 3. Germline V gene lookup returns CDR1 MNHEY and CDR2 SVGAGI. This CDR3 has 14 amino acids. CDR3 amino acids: CASRTDRGNSPLHF. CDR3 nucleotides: TGTGCCAGCAGAACGGACAGGGGGAATTCACCCCTCCACTTT.

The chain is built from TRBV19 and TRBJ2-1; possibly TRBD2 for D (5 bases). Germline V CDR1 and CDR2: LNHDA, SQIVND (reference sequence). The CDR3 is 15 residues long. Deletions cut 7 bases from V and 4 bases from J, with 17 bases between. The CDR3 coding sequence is TGTGCCAGTACCTCGGGGTCTAGTCCTTACAATGAGCAGTTCTTC. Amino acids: CASTSGSSPYNEQFF.

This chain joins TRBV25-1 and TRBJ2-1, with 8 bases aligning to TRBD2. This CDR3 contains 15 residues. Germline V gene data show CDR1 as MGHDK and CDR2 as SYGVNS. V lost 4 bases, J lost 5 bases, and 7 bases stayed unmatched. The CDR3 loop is CASSAAGGGHNEQFF. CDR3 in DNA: TGTGCCAGCAGTGCGGCGGGGGGCGGACACAATGAGCAGTTCTTC. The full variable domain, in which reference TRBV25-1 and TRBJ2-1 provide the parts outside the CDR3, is EADIYQTPRYLVIGTGKKITLECSQTMGHDKMYWYQQDPGMELHLIHYSYGVNSTEKGDLSSESTVSRIRTEHFPLTLESARPSHTSQYLCASSAAGGGHNEQFFGPGTRLTVL.

CDR3 sequence (DNA): TGTGCCAGCACCCGGGGAGGGGTGGGAGGCTACACCTTC. It codes for CASTRGGVGGYTF. The J gene is TRBJ1-2, the V gene TRBV2, with D maybe TRBD1 (5 bases). Deletions cut 7 bases from V and 8 bases from J, with 17 bases between. Per the germline V gene, CDR1 is SNHLY and CDR2 is FYNNEI. The length of the CDR3 is 13 residues.

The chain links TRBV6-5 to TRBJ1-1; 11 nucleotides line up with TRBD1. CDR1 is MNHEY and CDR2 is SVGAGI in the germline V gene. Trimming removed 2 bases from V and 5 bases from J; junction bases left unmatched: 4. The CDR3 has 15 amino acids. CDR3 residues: CASSYPGQGETEAFF. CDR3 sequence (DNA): TGTGCCAGCAGTTACCCGGGACAGGGGGAAACTGAAGCTTTCTTT.

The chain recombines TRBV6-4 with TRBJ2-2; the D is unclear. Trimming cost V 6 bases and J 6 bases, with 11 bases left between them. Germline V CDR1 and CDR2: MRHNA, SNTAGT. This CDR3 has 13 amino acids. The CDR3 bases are TGTGCCAGCAGCTTATTAGTGTCCGGGGAGCTGTTTTTT. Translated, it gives CASSLLVSGELFF.